Sequencing of this T cell receptor (beta chain) was carried out in a study of blood T cells in healthy people across ages. The ends were cut back, 4 bases at V and 0 bases at J, with 13 bases in the middle. The CDR3 consists of 16 residues. The V gene's germline CDR1 is LGHDT and CDR2 YNNKEL (reference sequence). PCR was performed a second time for about 7 to 12 cycles using a sample-barcoded 5' primer and a J-beta primer mix. Each CDR3 protein is one row after TCRdb ran MiXCR on the 5' RACE reads. Of about 1.6 million distinct CDR3 sequences in the sample, about 31% were seen once. The sequence was obtained from a woman between 25 and 40 years old in good health. Sequenced input: blood. This chain joins TRBV3-1 and TRBJ1-5; D is possibly TRBD1 (5 bases). CDR3 bases: TGTGCCAGCAGCCGGGGTGGGGCAGTTAGCAATCAGCCCCAGCATTTT. This sequence encodes CASSRGGAVSNQPQHF. Filled out from reference TRBV3-1 and TRBJ1-5, the complete variable domain reads DTAVSQTPKYLVTQMGNDKSIKCEQNLGHDTMYWYKQDSKKFLKIMFSYNNKELIINETVPNRFSPKSPDKAHLNLHINSLELGDSAVYFCASSRGGAVSNQPQHFGDGTRLSIL.